This entry features one T cell receptor (beta chain) sequence. This clonotype was seen a handful of times. No antigen is known for it. There are no base qualities to consult, and no much larger clone falls within one base. These data are taken from a study of CD8+CD57+ T cells in acquired aplastic anemia (dated by TCRdb to the late 2010s). The study in broad terms: Extracted DNA from sorted CD4+ and CD8+ cells averaged about 3.4 ug, ranging from roughly 0.17 to 30 ug. A CD8+CD57+ expansion meant a frequency higher than the mean frequency seen in healthy subjects. The investigation overall reported the following: No significant difference in CD8+ Simpson's diversity was found between patients and healthy controls (P=0.060). Twenty-nine CD8+ CDR3 sequences were found in both patients and controls but appeared to be highly expressed in patients and within the immunodominant clones of the patients.

Reading from cysteine to phenylalanine, the CDR3 counts 17 amino acids. Only the CDR3 DNA stays, 51 bases, in frame from base 1. The V end gives up 4 bases and the J end 5 bases, leaving 17 bases in the junction not matched to a gene. From a lookup of the germline V gene, CDR1 and CDR2 are SGHVS and FNYEAQ. The patients picked for sequencing were ones in whom flow cytometry had shown an expansion of CD8+CD57+ cells. Severe acquired aplastic anemia was diagnosed in all patients according to International Study of Aplastic Anemia and Agranulocytosis and Camitta criteria. At the time blood was sampled, none of the patients had received any therapy. The study deep-sequenced TCR repertoires of sorted CD4+ and CD8+ blood T cells from severe aplastic anemia patients and healthy subjects. Patients were enrolled under clinicaltrials.gov protocols 00001620, 01623167, 00001397, 00071045, 00081523 and 00961064 in the USA. Ficoll-Paque density gradient centrifugation was used to isolate peripheral blood mononuclear cells. Before DNA extraction, CD4+ and CD8+ T cells were sorted with FACS or magnetic beads.

Profiling of TCR beta VDJ combinations and CDR3 sequences used genomic DNA as the template. TCR repertoire sequencing was run on an Illumina HiSeq 2000. As for the authors' bioinformatics: TRBV/TRBJ rearrangement plots, CDR3 size and DJ length profiles, and Simpson's diversity index were used to evaluate the repertoires. Whichever DNA sequence was most abundant in the deep sequencing data was defined as the immunodominant clone. CDR3 amino acid sequences were screened for sharing across subjects and were compared with published repertoires and the VDJdb database. TCRdb trimmed the raw reads at Q25, called clones with MiXCR and kept productive beta chains. Each entry merges the rows of one CDR3 protein and shows their most common DNA and genes. For this entry, the V and J calls and clone size follow TCRdb and not the study's own pipeline. For this sample there are just over 200,000 distinct CDR3 sequences; roughly 60% appear just once. The ten largest clones capture about 60% of the sample.

This clonotype originated in a human donor with aplastic anemia. The specimen was sorted CD4+, CD8+, or CD8+CD57+ T cells (not recorded which) from PBMCs. The chain was built from TRBV7-6 and TRBJ2-7; 7 central bases correspond to TRBD1. The CDR3 loop reads CASSSSRTGSFLDEQYF. The nucleotide sequence reads TGTGCCAGCAGCTCCTCCCGGACAGGCTCCTTTCTGGACGAGCAGTACTTC.